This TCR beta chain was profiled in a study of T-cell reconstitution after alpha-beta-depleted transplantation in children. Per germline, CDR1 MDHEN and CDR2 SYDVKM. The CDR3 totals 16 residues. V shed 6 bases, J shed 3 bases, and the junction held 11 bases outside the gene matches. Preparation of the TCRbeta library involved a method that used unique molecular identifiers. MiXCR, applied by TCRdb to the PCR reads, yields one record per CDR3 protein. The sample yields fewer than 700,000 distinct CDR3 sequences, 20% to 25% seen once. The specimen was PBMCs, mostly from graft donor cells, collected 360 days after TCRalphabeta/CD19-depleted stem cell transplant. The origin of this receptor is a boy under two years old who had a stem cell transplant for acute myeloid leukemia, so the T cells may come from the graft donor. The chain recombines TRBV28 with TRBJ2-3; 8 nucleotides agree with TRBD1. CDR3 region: CASSHRQGQETDTQYF. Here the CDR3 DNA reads TGTGCCAGCAGCCACCGACAGGGGCAGGAGACAGATACGCAGTATTTT.